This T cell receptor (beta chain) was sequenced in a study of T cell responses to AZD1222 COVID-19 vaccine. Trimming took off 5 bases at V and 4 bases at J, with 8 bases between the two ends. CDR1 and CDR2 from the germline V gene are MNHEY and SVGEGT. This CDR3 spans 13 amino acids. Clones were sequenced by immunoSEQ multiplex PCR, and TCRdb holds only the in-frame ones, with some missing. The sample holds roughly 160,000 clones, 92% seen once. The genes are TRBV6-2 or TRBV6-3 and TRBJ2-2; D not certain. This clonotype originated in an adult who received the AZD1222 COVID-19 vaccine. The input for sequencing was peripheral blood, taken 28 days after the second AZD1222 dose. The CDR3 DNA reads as TGTGCCAGCAGTACCCCGGGCACCGGGGAGCTGTTTTTT. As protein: CASSTPGTGELFF.